This entry describes one T cell receptor (beta chain). In the authors' workflow: Estimation of nucleated cell counts relied on the amplification of reference gene primers. Profiling relied on immunoSEQ multiplex PCR, and the TCRdb table lists in-frame clones only, not all of them. V and J calls and clone size are copied from that table; D and trimming were computed from the DNA. The sample has some 80,000 clones; roughly 80% are singletons. Seattle patients were enrolled while actively infected and followed longitudinally. These data originate in a study of blood T cell repertoires in COVID-19. Germline-derived CDR1 and CDR2 are MRHNA and SNTAGT. J gave up 0 bases and V 6 bases, and 8 bases lay outside the gene matches. The CDR3 spans 17 residues.

The material sequenced was peripheral blood. The source is a man aged 60 to 75 with COVID-19, enrolled during active disease. The J gene is TRBJ1-5, the V gene TRBV6-4; 10 bases map to TRBD1. CDR3 sequence reads: CASRTGTGAYSNQPQHF. For the CDR3, the DNA is TGTGCCAGCAGGACCGGGACAGGGGCGTATAGCAATCAGCCCCAGCATTTT.